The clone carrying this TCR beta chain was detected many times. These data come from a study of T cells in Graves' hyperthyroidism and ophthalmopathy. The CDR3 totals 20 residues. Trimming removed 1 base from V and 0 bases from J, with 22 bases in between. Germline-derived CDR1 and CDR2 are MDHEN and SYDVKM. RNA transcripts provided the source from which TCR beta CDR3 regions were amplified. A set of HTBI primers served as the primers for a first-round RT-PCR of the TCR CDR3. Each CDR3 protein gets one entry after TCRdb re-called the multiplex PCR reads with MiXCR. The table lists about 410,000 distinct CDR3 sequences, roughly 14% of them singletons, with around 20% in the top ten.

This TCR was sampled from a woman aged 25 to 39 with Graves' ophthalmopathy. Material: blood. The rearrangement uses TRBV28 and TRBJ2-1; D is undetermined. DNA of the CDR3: TGTGCCAGCAGTTTATCAAAGCCCCCCTATTTCCCGAGCTCCTACAATGAGCAGTTCTTC. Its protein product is CASSLSKPPYFPSSYNEQFF.